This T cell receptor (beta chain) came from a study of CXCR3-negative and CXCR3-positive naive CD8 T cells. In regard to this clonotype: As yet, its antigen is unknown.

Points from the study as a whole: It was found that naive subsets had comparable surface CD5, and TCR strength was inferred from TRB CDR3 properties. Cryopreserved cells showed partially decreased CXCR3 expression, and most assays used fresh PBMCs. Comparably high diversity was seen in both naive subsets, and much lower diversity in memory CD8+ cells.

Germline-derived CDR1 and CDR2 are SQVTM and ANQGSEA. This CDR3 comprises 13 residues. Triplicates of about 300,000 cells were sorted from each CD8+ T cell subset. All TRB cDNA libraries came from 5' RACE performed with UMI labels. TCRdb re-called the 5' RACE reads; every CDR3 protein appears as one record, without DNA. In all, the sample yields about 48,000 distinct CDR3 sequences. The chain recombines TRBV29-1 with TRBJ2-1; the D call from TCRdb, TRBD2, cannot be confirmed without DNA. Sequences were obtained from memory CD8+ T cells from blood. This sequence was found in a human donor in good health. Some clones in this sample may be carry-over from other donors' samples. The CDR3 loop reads CSEAGGPGNEQFF.